This T cell receptor (beta chain) was sequenced in a study of cytomegalovirus exposure and HLA in healthy donors. Clones were sequenced by immunoSEQ multiplex PCR, and TCRdb holds only the in-frame ones, with some missing. In the table there are 90,000 to 120,000 clones, 70% to 85% of which are singletons. CDR3 length: 16 amino acids. Germline V gene data show CDR1 as SGHRS and CDR2 as YFSETQ. With 5 bases clipped from V and 8 bases from J, the junction kept 11 bases outside the gene matches. This sequence joins TRBV5-1 and TRBJ2-1, with 12 bases aligning to TRBD1. The sequenced sample was PBMCs. The receptor comes from a woman under 30 in good health and CMV-seronegative. The CDR3 nucleotides read TGCGCCAGCAGTCTCACAGGGACAGGGGGCTGGGATGAGCAGTTCTTC. Translated: CASSLTGTGGWDEQFF.